A single sample is the source of the 10 T cell receptor beta chains below, sequenced in a study of technical replicates of blood from four donors. Only in-frame clones appear in the TCRdb table, and some are missing; sequencing was by immunoSEQ multiplex PCR. The sample lists approximately 16,000 clones; 86% were seen once. Sequencing was done on a sample of PBMCs. The origin of the receptors is a human donor in good health.

The CDR3 here is CASRGWRGAGIQYF. The CDR3 nucleotides are TGTGCCAGCCGAGGGTGGCGGGGGGCGGGCATTCAGTACTTC. The rearrangement joins TRBV28 to TRBJ2-4, with 8 bases that match TRBD2. V trimming: 8 bases; J trimming: 9 bases; junction bases outside the gene matches: 12. The CDR3 length is 14 residues. Per germline, CDR1 MDHEN and CDR2 SYDVKM.

This sequence joins TRBV30 and TRBJ1-5; D not certain. Per germline, CDR1 GTSNPN and CDR2 SVGIG (reference sequence). This CDR3 has 15 residues. Between the trimmed V and J ends, which lost 2 bases and 7 bases, there was a span of 18 bases. The CDR3 reads CAWSLGGQWRQPQHF. The CDR3 DNA reads TGTGCCTGGAGTTTGGGAGGGCAGTGGCGGCAGCCCCAGCATTTT.

The genes are TRBV19 and TRBJ2-3; TRBD2 agrees at 9 bases. The V and J ends lost 3 bases and 4 bases, in that order; junction bases with no gene match: 5. The CDR3 totals 15 residues. Germline CDR1 LNHDA, CDR2 SQIVND (reference sequence). The CDR3 DNA reads TGTGCCAGTAGTATGTCCGCGGGAGGGTCAGATACGCAGTATTTT. Translating gives CASSMSAGGSDTQYF.

This clone occurred a few times. This sequence joins TRBV2 and TRBJ2-5; a possible D gene is TRBD2 (5 bases). Looked up from germline, CDR1 is SNHLY and CDR2 is FYNNEI. Trimming took off 5 bases at V and 2 bases at J, with 9 bases between the two ends. CDR3 size: 13 residues. The CDR3 here is CASSNSGQETQYF. DNA of the CDR3: TGTGCCAGCAGTAACTCGGGGCAAGAGACCCAGTACTTC.

The V gene is TRBV5-1, the J gene TRBJ2-1, with 12 nucleotides matching TRBD2. V shed 2 bases and J 4 bases; nucleotides not matched to a gene: 10. The CDR3 runs to 18 residues. Per the germline V gene, CDR1 is SGHRS and CDR2 is YFSETQ. The CDR3 nucleotides read TGCGCCAGCAGCTTCCTGACTAGCGGGAGAGGCGCGTACAATGAGCAGTTCTTC. As protein: CASSFLTSGRGAYNEQFF. Filled out from reference TRBV5-1 and TRBJ2-1, the complete variable domain reads KAGVTQTPRYLIKTRGQQVTLSCSPISGHRSVSWYQQTPGQGLQFLFEYFSETQRNKGNFPGRFSGRQFSNSRSEMNVSTLELGDSALYLCASSFLTSGRGAYNEQFFGPGTRLTVL.

The chain links TRBV27 to TRBJ2-1; D is uncertain. This CDR3 has 16 amino acids. V was pared by 0 bases and J by 3 bases, with 12 bases between. Germline values: CDR1 MNHEY, CDR2 SMNVEV (reference sequence). CDR3 coding DNA: TGTGCCAGCAGTTTATCGGCACTAACAATCTACAATGAGCAGTTCTTC. This gives the protein CASSLSALTIYNEQFF.

The V gene is TRBV5-1, the J gene TRBJ2-7; 9 positions agree with TRBD1. This CDR3 spans 15 amino acids. The J segment lost 5 bases and the V segment lost 0 bases, leaving 6 bases of the junction unmatched. Germline values: CDR1 SGHRS, CDR2 YFSETQ. This CDR3 is CASSLAATGGDEQYF. The CDR3 DNA reads TGCGCCAGCAGCTTGGCGGCGACAGGGGGAGACGAGCAGTACTTC.

The J gene is TRBJ2-7, the V gene TRBV30; 10 nucleotides agree with TRBD2. V was clipped by 1 base and J by 1 base; unmatched bases: 1. Germline V gene data show CDR1 as GTSNPN and CDR2 as SVGIG (reference sequence). The CDR3 is made up of 14 amino acids. In DNA, the CDR3 is TGTGCCTGGAGTGCTAGCGGGAGTTCCTACGAGCAGTACTTC. This gives the protein CAWSASGSSYEQYF.

The CDR3 coding sequence is TGTGCCAGCAGTGAGTCAGTAGCTGATGGCTACACCTTC. Translation: CASSESVADGYTF. The chain uses TRBV6-1 and TRBJ1-2; no definite D call. The V end lost 3 bases, the J end lost 6 bases, and 11 bases lay between the germline ends. The germline V gene encodes CDR1 MNHNS and CDR2 SASEGT. The CDR3 spans 13 residues.

The rearrangement joins TRBV6-5 to TRBJ1-1; D unresolved. The V end was cut by 6 bases, the J end by 8 bases, with 19 bases between. The germline V gene has CDR1 MNHEY and CDR2 SVGAGI. The CDR3 is 14 amino acids. Here the CDR3 reads CASRTLEGWREAFF. DNA of the CDR3: TGTGCCAGCAGAACCCTGGAGGGCTGGCGGGAAGCTTTCTTT.